This T cell receptor (beta chain) derives from a study of shared clonotypes between healthy human individuals (dated by TCRdb to 2018 to 2020). Regarding the complete study: A couple of women and three men aged 18 to 49 years were included in the cohort. For each donor, CD4 naive and CD4 memory were each run on three plates, CD8 naive on two plates, and CD8 memory on one plate. Blood TCR repertoires of several healthy adults were deeply sequenced to estimate repertoire size and the extent of clonotype sharing between individuals. Libraries were prepared and TCR repertoires were sequenced by different laboratories using diverse techniques, in order to increase sequencing depth and limit assay-specific biases. Leukapheresis yielded between about 0.85 and 10 billion PBMCs per donor. Findings and caveats that apply to the study as a whole: Clonotypes shared by all four sorted-subset donors showed higher generation probabilities than non-shared clonotypes. Pairwise subsampling indicated that sequencing depth was expected to affect the degree of clonotype sharing among donors. Naive subsets generally had larger estimated clonotype richness than memory subsets. About 5% of naive CD4, 3.5% of naive CD8, about 2.4% of memory CD4, and roughly 0.4% of memory CD8 clonotypes were shared across a few donors. Because the study included a small number of donors, the genetic and exposure-history diversity represented was limited. Incomplete sequencing was indicated by rarefaction of sorted-subset datasets, despite the large sequencing depth. Only blood was sampled, and tissue TCR repertoires likely differ from those in blood.

Using the deep immunoSEQ assay, TCR CDR3 regions were amplified from genomic DNA by multiplex PCR. Genomic DNA extracted from each cell subset was distributed evenly over all wells of several immunoSEQ 96-well plates, and each plate served as one replicate. Each replicate PCR for sorted subsets received roughly 200 ng genomic DNA, equal to roughly 30,000 T cell genomes. The purified libraries were quantified using a Qubit 3.0 fluorometer, sized with a Bioanalyzer 2100, and then quantified again using the KAPA Library Quantification kit. Every immunoSEQ 96-well plate was sequenced on a separate single-read 150-cycle Illumina NextSeq 550 flow cell. Concerning the study's data processing: Because the immunoSEQ output included only junctional sequences and no quality scores, the filtering could not be the same as the filtering used for full-length reads. Sequences were annotated with PyIR, a Python wrapper for IgBLAST v1.9, and V/J genes and CDR3 were assigned using IMGT germline references. Reads with weak V/J assignments (E-value above 1e-6), missing CDR3, stop codons, out-of-frame junctions, or ambiguous translated residues were removed. V3J clonotypes were defined by identical inferred V gene, J gene, and CDR3 amino acid sequence. Percentage overlap between repertoires was computed as shared unique clonotypes divided by the size of the smaller repertoire. Repertoire richness was assessed with RTK rarefaction, the Chao1 estimator, and Recon v2.1 estimates of unobserved clonotypes. Generation probabilities were computed with OLGA for all TCRbeta clonotypes obtained by the gDNA method from four donors. The clones in this table, taken by TCRdb from immuneACCESS, are in-frame only. Not every clone is retained; where verified, under half of the shortfall comes from an unresolved V gene, and the cause of the rest is unknown. V and J calls and clone size come straight from that table; D and trimming were deduced from the DNA. This sample comprises millions of clones, 90% to 95% of them detected only once. The ten largest account for 1.5% to 2% of the sample.

CD8 naive samples were obtained by positive selection for CCR7 among CD45RO-negative cells, yielding a CD45RA+CCR7+ population from which TemRA cells were excluded. Healthy HIV-negative adults with no recently reported acute infections or vaccinations were included as donors. All donors were Caucasian adults living in Nashville, Tennessee, USA. Blood was obtained by leukapheresis, after which PBMCs were separated by Ficoll-Histopaque density gradient centrifugation and cryopreserved in liquid nitrogen vapor phase. Analytical flow cytometry was used to check the purity and quantity of every magnetically sorted T cell population. Each sorted fraction had its genomic DNA isolated and then quantified by UV absorbance on a Nanodrop 2000c. Of note for this clone: Its antigen remains unidentified. No much larger clonotype is one base removed from it; base qualities were not supplied.

Trimming costs V 5 bases and J 0 bases, and their ends lie 7 bases apart. Based on the germline V gene, the CDR1 and CDR2 sequences are MDHEN and SYDVKM. Reading from cysteine to phenylalanine, the CDR3 counts 13 amino acids. Solely the CDR3 DNA is kept, with 39 bases framed from the first base. This sequence was found in a man in his late teens or twenties in good health. Some clones in this sample may be carry-over from other donors' samples. Sequencing used naive CD8+ T cells from PBMCs. The intended sense of this specimen's cell subset or site label: CD45RA+CCR7+. Recombination linked TRBV28 to TRBJ1-2; confidence is insufficient to name the D gene. Here the CDR3 is given as CASSASSNYGYTF. The nucleotide sequence reads TGTGCCAGCAGTGCGAGCTCTAACTATGGCTACACCTTC.